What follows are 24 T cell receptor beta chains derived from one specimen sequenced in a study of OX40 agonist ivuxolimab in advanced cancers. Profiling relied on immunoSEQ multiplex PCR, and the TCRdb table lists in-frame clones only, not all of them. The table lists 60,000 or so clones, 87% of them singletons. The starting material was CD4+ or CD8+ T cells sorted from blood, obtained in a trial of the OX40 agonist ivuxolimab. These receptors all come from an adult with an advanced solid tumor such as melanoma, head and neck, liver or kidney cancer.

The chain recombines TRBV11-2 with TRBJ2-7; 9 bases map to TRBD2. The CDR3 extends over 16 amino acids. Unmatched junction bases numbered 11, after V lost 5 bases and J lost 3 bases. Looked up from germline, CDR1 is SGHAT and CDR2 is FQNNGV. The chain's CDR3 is CASSPLAGAVFYEQYF. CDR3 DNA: TGTGCCAGCAGCCCGTTAGCGGGAGCAGTTTTCTACGAGCAGTACTTC.

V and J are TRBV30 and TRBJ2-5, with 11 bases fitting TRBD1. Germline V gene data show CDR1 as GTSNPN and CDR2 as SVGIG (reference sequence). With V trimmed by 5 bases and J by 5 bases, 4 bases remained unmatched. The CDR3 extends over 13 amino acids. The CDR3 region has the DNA TGTGCCTGGGGACAGGGGGCTGTGGAGACCCAGTACTTC. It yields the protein CAWGQGAVETQYF.

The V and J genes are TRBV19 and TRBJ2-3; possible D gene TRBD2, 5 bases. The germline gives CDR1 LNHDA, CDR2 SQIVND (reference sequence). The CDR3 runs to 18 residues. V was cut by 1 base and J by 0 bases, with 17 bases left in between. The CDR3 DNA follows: TGTGCCAGTAGTATAGTCGGGGTCCGGCGTTCGAGCACAGATACGCAGTATTTT. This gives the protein CASSIVGVRRSSTDTQYF. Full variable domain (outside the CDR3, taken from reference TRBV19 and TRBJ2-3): DGGITQSPKYLFRKEGQNVTLSCEQNLNHDAMYWYRQDPGQGLRLIYYSQIVNDFQKGDIAEGYSVSREKKESFPLTVTSAQKNPTAFYLCASSIVGVRRSSTDTQYFGPGTRLTVL.

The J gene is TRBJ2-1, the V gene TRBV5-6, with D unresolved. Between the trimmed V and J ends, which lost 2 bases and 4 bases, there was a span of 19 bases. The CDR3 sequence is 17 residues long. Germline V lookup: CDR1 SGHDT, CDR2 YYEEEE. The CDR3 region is CASSFPSWRFPYNEQFF. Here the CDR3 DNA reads TGTGCCAGCAGCTTCCCCTCCTGGCGGTTCCCATACAATGAGCAGTTCTTC.

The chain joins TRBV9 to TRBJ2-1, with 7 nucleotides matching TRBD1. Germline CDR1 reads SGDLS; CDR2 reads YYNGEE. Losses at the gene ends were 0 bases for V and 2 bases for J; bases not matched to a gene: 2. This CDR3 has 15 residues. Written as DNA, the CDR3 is TGTGCCAGCAGCGTAGACAGGGGCACCTACAATGAGCAGTTCTTC. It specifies CASSVDRGTYNEQFF.

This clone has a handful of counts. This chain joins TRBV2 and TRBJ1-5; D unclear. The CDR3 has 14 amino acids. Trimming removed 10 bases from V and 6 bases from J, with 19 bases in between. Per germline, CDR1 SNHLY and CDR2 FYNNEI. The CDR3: CANTPSRQRQPQHF. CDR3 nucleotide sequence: TGTGCCAACACTCCGTCCCGCCAGCGTCAGCCCCAGCATTTT.

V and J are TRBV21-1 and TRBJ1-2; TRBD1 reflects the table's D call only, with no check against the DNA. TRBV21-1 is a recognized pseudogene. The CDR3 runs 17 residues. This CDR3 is CASTKGAGANSLYGYTF. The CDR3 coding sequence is TGTGCCAGCACCAAAGGGGCAGGGGCGAATTCGCTCTATGGCTACACCTTC.

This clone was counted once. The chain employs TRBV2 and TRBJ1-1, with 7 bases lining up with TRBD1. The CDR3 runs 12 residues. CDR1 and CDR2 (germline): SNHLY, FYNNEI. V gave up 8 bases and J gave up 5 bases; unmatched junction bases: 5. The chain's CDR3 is CASGRGLTEAFF. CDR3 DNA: TGTGCCAGCGGCAGGGGGTTGACTGAAGCTTTCTTT.

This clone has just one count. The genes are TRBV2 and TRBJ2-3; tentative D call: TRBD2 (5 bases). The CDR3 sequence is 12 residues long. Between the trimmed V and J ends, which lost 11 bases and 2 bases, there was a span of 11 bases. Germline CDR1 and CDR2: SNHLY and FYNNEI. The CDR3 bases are TGTGCCGGCCGGACTGACACAGATACGCAGTATTTT. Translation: CAGRTDTDTQYF.

Here the CDR3 DNA reads TGTGCCACGACCGGGACAGGGGGCGGGGAGCAGTACTTC. As protein: CATTGTGGGEQYF. The genes are TRBV10-3 and TRBJ2-7, with 12 nucleotides matching TRBD1. The CDR3 extends over 13 amino acids. Germline V lookup: CDR1 ENHRY, CDR2 SYGVKD. V lost 10 bases to trimming and J lost 7 bases; unmatched junction nucleotides: 8.

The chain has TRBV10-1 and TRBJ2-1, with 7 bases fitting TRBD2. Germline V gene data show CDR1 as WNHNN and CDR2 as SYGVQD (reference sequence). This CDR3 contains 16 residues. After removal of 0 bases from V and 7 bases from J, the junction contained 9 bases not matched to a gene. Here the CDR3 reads CASSESGGGARNEQFF. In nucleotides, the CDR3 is TGCGCCAGCAGTGAGTCTGGCGGGGGAGCTCGGAATGAGCAGTTCTTC.

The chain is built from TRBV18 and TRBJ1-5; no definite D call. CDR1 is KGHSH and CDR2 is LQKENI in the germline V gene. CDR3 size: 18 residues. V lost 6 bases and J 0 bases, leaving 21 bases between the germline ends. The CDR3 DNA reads TGTGCCAGCTCGCCCCGGGAGGTCACCGTTCATAGCAATCAGCCCCAGCATTTT. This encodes CASSPREVTVHSNQPQHF.

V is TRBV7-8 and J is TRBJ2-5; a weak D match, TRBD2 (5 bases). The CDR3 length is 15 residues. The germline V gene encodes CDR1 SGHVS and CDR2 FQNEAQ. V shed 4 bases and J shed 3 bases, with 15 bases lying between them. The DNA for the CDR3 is TGTGCCAGCAGCTACGGCGCGGGCCGCAAAGAGACCCAGTACTTC. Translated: CASSYGAGRKETQYF. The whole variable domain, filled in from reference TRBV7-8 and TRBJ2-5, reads GAGVSQSPRYKVAKRGQDVALRCDPISGHVSLFWYQQALGQGPEFLTYFQNEAQLDKSGLPSDRFFAERPEGSVSTLKIQRTQQEDSAVYLCASSYGAGRKETQYFGPGTRLLVL.

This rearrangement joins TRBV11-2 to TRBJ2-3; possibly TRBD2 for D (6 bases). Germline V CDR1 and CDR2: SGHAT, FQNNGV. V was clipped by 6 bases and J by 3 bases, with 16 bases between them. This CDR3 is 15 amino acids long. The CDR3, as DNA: TGTGCCAGCAGTTTGGGTGGGGCGGGGACAGATACGCAGTATTTT. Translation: CASSLGGAGTDTQYF.

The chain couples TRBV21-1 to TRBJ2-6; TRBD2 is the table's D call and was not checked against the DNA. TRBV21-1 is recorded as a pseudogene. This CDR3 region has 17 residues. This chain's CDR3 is CASLGGGWISGANVLTF. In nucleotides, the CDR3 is TGTGCCAGCTTGGGGGGGGGCTGGATCTCTGGGGCCAACGTCCTGACTTTC.

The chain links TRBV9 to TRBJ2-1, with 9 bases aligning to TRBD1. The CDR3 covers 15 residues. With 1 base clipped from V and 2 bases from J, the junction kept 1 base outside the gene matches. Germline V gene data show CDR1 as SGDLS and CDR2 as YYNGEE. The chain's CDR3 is CASSVRDRAYNEQFF. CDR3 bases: TGTGCCAGCAGCGTACGGGACAGGGCCTACAATGAGCAGTTCTTC.

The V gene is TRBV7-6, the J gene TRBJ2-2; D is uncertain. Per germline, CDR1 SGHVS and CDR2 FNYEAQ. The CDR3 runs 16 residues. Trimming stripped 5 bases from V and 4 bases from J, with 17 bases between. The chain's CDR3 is CASSPAKGPLTGELFF. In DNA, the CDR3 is TGTGCCAGCAGCCCCGCCAAAGGACCACTCACCGGGGAGCTGTTTTTT.

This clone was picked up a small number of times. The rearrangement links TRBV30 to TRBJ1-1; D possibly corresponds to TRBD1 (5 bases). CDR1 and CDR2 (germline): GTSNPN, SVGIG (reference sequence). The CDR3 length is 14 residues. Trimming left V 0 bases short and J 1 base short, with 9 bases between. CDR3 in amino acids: CAWSVPGRNTEAFF. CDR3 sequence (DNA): TGTGCCTGGAGTGTGCCAGGGAGGAACACTGAAGCTTTCTTT.

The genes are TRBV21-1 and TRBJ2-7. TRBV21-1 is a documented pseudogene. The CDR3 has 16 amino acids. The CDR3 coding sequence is TGTGCCAGCAGCCTCTGGGGGAGAGGCCTGCACAACGAGCAGTACTTC. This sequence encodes CASSLWGRGLHNEQYF.

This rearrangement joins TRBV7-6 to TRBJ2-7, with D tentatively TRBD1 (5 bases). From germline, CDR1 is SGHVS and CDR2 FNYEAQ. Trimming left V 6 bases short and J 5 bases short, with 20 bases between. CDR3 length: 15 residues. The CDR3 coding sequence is TGTGCCAGCAGTTGGAAGCCAGGGCTCGAAGACGAGCAGTACTTC. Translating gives CASSWKPGLEDEQYF.

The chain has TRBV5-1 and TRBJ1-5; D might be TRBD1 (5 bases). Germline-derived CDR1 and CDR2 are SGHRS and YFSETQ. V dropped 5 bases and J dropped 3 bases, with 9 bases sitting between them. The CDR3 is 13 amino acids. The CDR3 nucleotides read TGCGCCAGCAGTCCGGGGCCCAATCAGCCCCAGCATTTT. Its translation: CASSPGPNQPQHF.

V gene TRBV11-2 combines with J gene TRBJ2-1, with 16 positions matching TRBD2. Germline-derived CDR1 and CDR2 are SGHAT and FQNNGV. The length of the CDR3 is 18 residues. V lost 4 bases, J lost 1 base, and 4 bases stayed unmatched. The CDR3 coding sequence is TGTGCCAGCAGCTCCTCGGGACTAGCGGGAGGGTCCTACAATGAGCAGTTCTTC. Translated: CASSSSGLAGGSYNEQFF.

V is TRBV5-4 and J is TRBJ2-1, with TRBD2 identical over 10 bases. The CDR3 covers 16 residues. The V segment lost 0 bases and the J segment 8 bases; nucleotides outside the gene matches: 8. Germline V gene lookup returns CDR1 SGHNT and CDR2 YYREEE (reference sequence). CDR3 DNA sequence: TGTGCCAGCAGCTTGGTGGCAGCGGGAGGGCCCGATGAGCAGTTCTTC. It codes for CASSLVAAGGPDEQFF.

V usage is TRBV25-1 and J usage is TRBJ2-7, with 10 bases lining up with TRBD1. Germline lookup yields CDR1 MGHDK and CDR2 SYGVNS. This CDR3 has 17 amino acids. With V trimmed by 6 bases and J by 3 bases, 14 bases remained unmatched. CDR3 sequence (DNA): TGTGCCAGCAGACCTAATGGGGGGGACAGGGGTTTCTACGAGCAGTACTTC. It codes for CASRPNGGDRGFYEQYF.